A single sample is the source of the 8 T cell receptor beta chains below, sequenced in a study of blood T cells in healthy people across ages. Combining a sample-barcoded 5' primer with a J-beta primer mix, a second PCR ran for 7 to 11 cycles. Each CDR3 protein gets one entry after TCRdb re-called the 5' RACE reads with MiXCR. The sample lists about 780,000 distinct CDR3 sequences; around a quarter were seen once. This sample was also put to use in a study of T cells of mothers and their children.

The specimen sequenced was blood. Receptor source: a boy younger than 18 in good health.

This clonotype showed up just a few times. This chain links TRBV6-5 with TRBJ1-1, with D perhaps matching TRBD1 (5 bases). The CDR3 is 17 amino acids. The germline V gene encodes CDR1 MNHEY and CDR2 SVGAGI. Trimming removed 2 bases from V and 3 bases from J, with 19 bases in between. In nucleotides, the CDR3 is TGTGCCAGCAGTTACGGGTGGACTCCTCTGGGGGACACTGAAGCTTTCTTT. Protein: CASSYGWTPLGDTEAFF.

The count of this clonotype is one. This chain connects TRBV7-9 to TRBJ2-7, with D perhaps given as TRBD1 or TRBD2 (7 bases each). Judging by the DNA end, TRBJ2-5 fits better; the J call may be wrong. The germline V gene has CDR1 SEHNR and CDR2 FQNEAQ (reference sequence). This CDR3 is 15 amino acids long. CDR3 sequence: CASSPGGQTGETQYF. The CDR3 nucleotides are TGTGCCAGCAGCCCGGGGGGACAGACCGGAGAGACCCAGTACTTC.

As for this clonotype: Given a much more abundant clone one base away, this may be a read error. The rearrangement joins TRBV20-1 to TRBJ1-1; 11 bases align to TRBD1. Germline CDR1 reads DFQATT; CDR2 reads SNEGSKA (reference sequence). The CDR3 covers 12 residues. The CDR3 DNA reads TGCCACGGGACAGGGGGTAGCACTGAAGTTTTCTTT. This sequence encodes CHGTGGSTEVFF.

This clonotype was observed a handful of times. The conserved phenylalanine or tryptophan normally closing the CDR3 is absent here, so this likely arose from a read error. V and J are TRBV2 and TRBJ2-7, with D possibly being TRBD1 (6 bases). Germline V lookup: CDR1 SNHLY, CDR2 FYNNEI. The ends were cut back, 7 bases at V and 4 bases at J, with 14 bases in the middle. This CDR3 has 13 residues. This chain's CDR3 is CASTEQGTYEQYL. In DNA form, the CDR3 reads TGTGCCAGCACCGAACAGGGTACTTACGAGCAGTACCTC.

The sample holds many counts of this clonotype. The chain recombines TRBV25-1 with TRBJ2-4; D gene ambiguous. The CDR3 length is 15 residues. The V gene lost 6 bases and the J gene lost 0 bases, with 12 bases spanning the gap. In germline, CDR1 is MGHDK, CDR2 SYGVNS. CDR3 region: CASSGGMPAKNIQYF. CDR3 bases: TGTGCCAGCAGCGGTGGCATGCCAGCCAAAAACATTCAGTACTTC.

J is TRBJ1-2 and V is TRBV12-3 or TRBV12-4; D gene ambiguous. The length of the CDR3 is 12 residues. Trimming cost V 6 bases and J 5 bases, with 10 bases left between them. CDR3 loop: CASSRTPYGYTF. CDR3 DNA sequence: TGTGCCAGCAGCAGGACCCCATATGGCTACACCTTC.

This clonotype was counted a few times. V usage is TRBV4-1 and J usage is TRBJ2-5, with 12 bases fitting TRBD2. Germline V gene data show CDR1 as MGHRA and CDR2 as YSYEKL. This CDR3 has 17 amino acids. Trimming removed 0 bases from V and 2 bases from J; junction bases left unmatched: 4. Here the CDR3 DNA reads TGCGCCAGCAGCCAAGACCTCGGACTAGCGGGGCAAGAGACCCAGTACTTC. Its protein is CASSQDLGLAGQETQYF.

There are a few counts of this clonotype. The chain uses TRBV6-5 and TRBJ2-3, with no clear D. The V end lost 5 bases, the J end lost 9 bases, and 12 bases lay between the germline ends. The CDR3 has 12 amino acids. The germline CDR1 and CDR2 sequences are MNHEY and SVGAGI. Here the CDR3 DNA reads TGTGCCAGCAGTACCCCAAAGGGAACGCAGTATTTT. Translated: CASSTPKGTQYF.